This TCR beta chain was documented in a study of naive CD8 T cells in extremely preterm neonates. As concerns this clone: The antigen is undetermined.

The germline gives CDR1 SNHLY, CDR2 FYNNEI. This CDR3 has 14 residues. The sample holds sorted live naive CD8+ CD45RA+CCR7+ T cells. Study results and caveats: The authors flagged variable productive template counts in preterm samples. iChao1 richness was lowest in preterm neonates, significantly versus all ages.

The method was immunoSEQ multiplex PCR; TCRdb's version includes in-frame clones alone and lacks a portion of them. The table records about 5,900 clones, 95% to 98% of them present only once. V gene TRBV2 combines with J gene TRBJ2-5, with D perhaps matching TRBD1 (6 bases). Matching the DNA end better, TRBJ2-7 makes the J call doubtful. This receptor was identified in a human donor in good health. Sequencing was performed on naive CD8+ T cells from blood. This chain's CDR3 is CASSVRDNNYEQYF. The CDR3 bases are TGTGCCAGCAGCGTCCGGGACAATAACTACGAGCAGTACTTC.